This T cell receptor beta chain was captured by sequencing in a study of cytomegalovirus exposure and HLA in healthy donors. The CDR3 contains 15 residues. Germline values: CDR1 MGHDK, CDR2 SYGVNS. Trimming took 2 bases from V and 1 from J, leaving 6 bases between them. Study observations and caveats: While the bulk of TCR sequences proved rare, some public TCRs turned up in many donors. TCR clusters originating in the first cohort tended to co-occur in the 120 validation repertoires, according to a later analysis.

Profiling relied on immunoSEQ multiplex PCR, and the TCRdb table lists in-frame clones only, not all of them. The data show 90,000 to 150,000 clones, roughly 88% seen once. Concerning this clone: Its target is not known.

V and J are TRBV25-1 and TRBJ2-6, with D perhaps TRBD1 (5 bases). The clonotype originates from a woman under 30 in good health and CMV-seropositive. Source material: PBMCs. In DNA form, the CDR3 reads TGTGCCAGCAGTGAACAGGGATCTGGGGCCAACGTCCTGACTTTC. This codes for CASSEQGSGANVLTF.